Shown below are 25 T cell receptor beta chains from a single sample sequenced in a study of regulatory T cells in long-lasting Graves disease. Combining iRepertoire HTBI primers with Arm-PCR of CDR3 regions, the authors built TCR beta libraries. MiXCR was run by TCRdb on the multiplex PCR reads, yielding one entry per CDR3 protein. Here the sample spans 440,000 or so distinct CDR3 sequences, roughly 17% being singletons. Time point noted: newly diagnosed GD, antithyroid drugs for less than 3 months. With RNA extracted from PBMCs as input, the TCR library was made. These data were likewise used in another study, on T cells in Graves' hyperthyroidism and ophthalmopathy.

The sequencing used peripheral blood mononuclear cells (PBMCs), collected at new diagnosis, from a patient treated with antithyroid drugs. These receptor sequences come from a woman in her 30s with Graves disease.

The chain uses TRBV10-2 and TRBJ2-5, with 14 positions matching TRBD2. Looked up from germline, CDR1 is WSHSY and CDR2 is SAAADI. This CDR3 spans 17 amino acids. Losses at the gene ends were 6 bases for V and 4 bases for J; bases not matched to a gene: 10. The CDR3 sequence is CASRLGLAGVPGETQYF. The CDR3 region has the DNA TGCGCCAGCAGGCTGGGACTAGCGGGAGTTCCGGGAGAGACCCAGTACTTC.

The genes are TRBV4-1 and TRBJ2-6; unclear D gene. The CDR3 has 15 amino acids. V was pared by 4 bases and J by 4 bases, with 11 bases between. Germline lookup yields CDR1 MGHRA and CDR2 YSYEKL. The CDR3 here is CASSLLRTGANVLTF. The DNA for the CDR3 is TGCGCCAGCAGCCTTCTAAGGACCGGGGCCAACGTCCTGACTTTC.

This clonotype came up many times. The rearrangement links TRBV19 to TRBJ1-1, with D perhaps TRBD1 (5 bases). The V gene lost 6 bases and the J gene lost 4 bases, with 9 bases spanning the gap. This CDR3 is 12 amino acids long. Germline V gives CDR1 LNHDA, CDR2 SQIVND (reference sequence). The DNA of the CDR3 is TGTGCCAGTAGGCCCCAGGGCACTGAAGCTTTCTTT. Protein sequence: CASRPQGTEAFF.

This clonotype was counted many times. This rearrangement joins TRBV27 to TRBJ2-1; either TRBD1 or TRBD2 may fit D (7 bases each). CDR3 length: 17 residues. Looked up from germline, CDR1 is MNHEY and CDR2 is SMNVEV (reference sequence). Trimming pared 5 bases from V and 4 bases from J, leaving 21 bases between. This CDR3 reads CASSPSLYRGGYNEQFF. DNA of the CDR3: TGTGCCAGCAGTCCAAGCCTTTACAGGGGAGGGTACAATGAGCAGTTCTTC.

About this clonotype: Being one base from a much bigger clone, this may be a read error. V and J are TRBV18 and TRBJ2-3; TRBD2 is a possible D gene (6 bases). Germline V gene sequence: CDR1 KGHSH, CDR2 LQKENI. The CDR3 covers 15 residues. This CDR3 is CARSPTRTADDTQYF. CDR3 DNA: TGTGCCAGATCACCGACTAGAACCGCAGATGATACGCAGTATTTT.

This clonotype was recorded once. This sequence joins TRBV2 and TRBJ2-5, with a weak D call TRBD1 (7 bases). V shed 5 bases and J shed 2 bases, with 15 bases lying between them. The CDR3 consists of 15 residues. Germline V lookup: CDR1 SNHLY, CDR2 FYNNEI. The CDR3 region is CASSRQGLIQETQYF. The CDR3 DNA sequence: TGTGCCAGCAGTAGACAGGGACTGATTCAAGAGACCCAGTACTTC.

This clonotype was recorded at least ten times. The J gene is TRBJ2-3, the V gene TRBV2; D is uncertain. Germline lookup yields CDR1 SNHLY and CDR2 FYNNEI. The germline V and J ends were trimmed by 6 bases and 0 bases, with 7 bases remaining between them. This CDR3 spans 13 amino acids. CDR3 bases: TGTGCCAGCAGCACTTCTAGCACAGATACGCAGTATTTT. It is translated as CASSTSSTDTQYF.

This clonotype was found many times. V is TRBV6-2 or TRBV6-3 and J is TRBJ2-1; D is possibly TRBD1 or TRBD2 (6 bases each). Looked up from germline, CDR1 is MNHEY and CDR2 is SVGEGT. Trimming removed 6 bases at V and 0 bases at J, with 15 bases between. This CDR3 spans 16 amino acids. DNA for the CDR3: TGTGCCAGCAGCTGGGGGGCGCTGAGCTCCTACAATGAGCAGTTCTTC. Residues: CASSWGALSSYNEQFF.

This clonotype was seen many times. The chain carries TRBV4-3 and TRBJ1-3, with unresolved D. With 1 base removed from V and 1 base from J, the gap between germline ends came to 8 bases. The CDR3 totals 15 residues. The V gene's germline CDR1 is LGHNA and CDR2 YSLEER. This CDR3 reads CASSQAEYSGNTIYF. In DNA, the CDR3 is TGCGCCAGCAGCCAAGCCGAATATTCTGGAAACACCATATATTTT.

Points on this clonotype: One end of the junction is discordant with germline, which a read error may explain. The chain recombines TRBV5-1 with TRBJ2-5; possible D gene TRBD2, 6 bases. This CDR3 is built from 19 residues. Per germline, CDR1 SGHRS and CDR2 YFSETQ. The CDR3 is CASSLGPSRSASVQETQYF. DNA of the CDR3: TGTGCCAGCAGCTTAGGGCCCTCCCGTTCGGCTAGCGTCCAAGAGACCCAGTACTTC.

This clonotype has at least ten counts. The rearrangement uses TRBV7-8 and TRBJ1-6, with unresolved D. The CDR3 length is 15 residues. Germline V lookup: CDR1 SGHVS, CDR2 FQNEAQ. The V and J ends lost 1 base and 6 bases respectively, with 10 bases between them. CDR3 sequence: CASSLVLGRNSPLHF. The CDR3 DNA is TGTGCCAGCAGCTTAGTATTGGGCCGTAATTCACCCCTCCACTTT.

This clonotype has only a few counts. The rearrangement joins TRBV7-9 to TRBJ1-1, with no clear D. The V and J ends lost 3 bases and 4 bases respectively, with 12 bases between them. The CDR3 loop spans 14 amino acids. In germline, CDR1 is SEHNR, CDR2 FQNEAQ (reference sequence). The CDR3 loop is CASSFRGPPTEAFF. In DNA, the CDR3 is TGTGCCAGCAGCTTTAGAGGTCCTCCCACTGAAGCTTTCTTT.

The sample holds many counts of this clonotype. The J gene is TRBJ2-7, the V gene TRBV29-1; TRBD1 matches 7 bases. The length of the CDR3 is 13 residues. Per germline, CDR1 SQVTM and CDR2 ANQGSEA. V lost 6 bases to trimming and J lost 3 bases; unmatched junction nucleotides: 8. The CDR3, as DNA: TGCAGCGTAGGCCGGGACAGTGACTACGAGCAGTACTTC. Translated: CSVGRDSDYEQYF.

This clonotype was detected many times. V is TRBV30 and J is TRBJ2-7; D is undetermined. This CDR3 is 16 amino acids long. V shed 0 bases and J shed 5 bases, with 20 bases lying between them. Germline CDR1 is GTSNPN and CDR2 is SVGIG (reference sequence). Written as DNA, the CDR3 is TGTGCCTGGAGTGTAGGGCTTGGAGTTGTGAGCGACGAGCAGTACTTC. Its translation: CAWSVGLGVVSDEQYF. Based on the CDR3 plus reference TRBV30 and TRBJ2-7, the full variable domain is SQTIHQWPATLVQPVGSPLSLECTVEGTSNPNLYWYRQAAGRGLQLLFYSVGIGQISSEVPQNLSASRPQDRQFILSSKKLLLSDSGFYLCAWSVGLGVVSDEQYFGPGTRLTVT.

This clonotype showed up many times. V usage is TRBV28 and J usage is TRBJ1-1; 8 bases are shared with TRBD1. The CDR3 extends over 15 amino acids. V gave up 4 bases and J gave up 0 bases; unmatched junction bases: 4. The germline V gene encodes CDR1 MDHEN and CDR2 SYDVKM. The CDR3 coding sequence is TGTGCCAGCAGTTCACCAGGGGGCCTGAACACTGAAGCTTTCTTT. This codes for CASSSPGGLNTEAFF.

This chain connects TRBV6-2 or TRBV6-3 to TRBJ1-5, with D maybe TRBD1 (5 bases). There are 14 residues in the CDR3. Germline CDR1 reads MNHEY; CDR2 reads SVGEGT. V was shortened by 7 bases and J by 2 bases, with 12 bases between the two germline ends. CDR3 coding DNA: TGTGCCAGCACTGACCCGGGGGGCAATCAGCCCCAGCATTTT. It is translated as CASTDPGGNQPQHF.

This clonotype was detected many times. The rearrangement uses TRBV7-9 and TRBJ2-2; D unresolved. The CDR3 spans 17 residues. CDR1 is SEHNR, CDR2 FQNEAQ, per germline (reference sequence). Between the trimmed V and J ends, which lost 5 bases and 1 base, there was a span of 17 bases. The CDR3 coding sequence is TGTGCCAGCAGCCCCCCTTTTTGGGAAAAGAACACCGGGGAGCTGTTTTTT. This encodes CASSPPFWEKNTGELFF.

This clonotype was observed many times. The gene calls are TRBV30 and TRBJ2-5, with TRBD2 identical over 7 bases. V lost 0 bases and J lost 5; bases outside the gene matches: 9. Germline V gene lookup returns CDR1 GTSNPN and CDR2 SVGIG (reference sequence). This CDR3 contains 15 residues. The CDR3 is CAWSVQAGREETQYF. CDR3 in DNA: TGTGCCTGGAGTGTACAGGCGGGGCGGGAGGAGACCCAGTACTTC.

The V gene is TRBV29-1, the J gene TRBJ1-4, with 9 bases lining up with TRBD1. The CDR3 extends over 13 amino acids. From germline, CDR1 is SQVTM and CDR2 ANQGSEA. Germline trimming cut 5 bases from V and 7 bases from J; bases unmatched to any gene: 5. CDR3 nucleotides: TGCAGCGTTACGGACAGGGGAGGTGAAAAACTGTTTTTT. Its translation is CSVTDRGGEKLFF.

The sample holds a few counts of this clonotype. The gene calls are TRBV18 and TRBJ1-5; perhaps TRBD1 as D (6 bases). Germline V lookup: CDR1 KGHSH, CDR2 LQKENI. V shed 5 bases and J shed 7 bases, with 12 bases lying between them. The CDR3 extends over 13 amino acids. The CDR3 loop reads CASSAGGPQPQHF. The CDR3 nucleotides read TGTGCCAGCTCAGCCGGGGGGCCCCAGCCCCAGCATTTT.

This clonotype was counted a few times. This chain joins TRBV7-9 and TRBJ2-1, with 7 bases matching TRBD2. The CDR3 is made up of 15 amino acids. V shed 1 base, J shed 9 bases, and the junction held 9 bases outside the gene matches. Per germline, CDR1 SEHNR and CDR2 FQNEAQ (reference sequence). For the CDR3, the DNA is TGTGCCAGCAGCTTAGATTGGCGGGAGTTCGGTGAGCAGTTCTTC. Translating gives CASSLDWREFGEQFF.

This clonotype was observed many times. This chain joins TRBV20-1 and TRBJ2-7; 9 positions match TRBD1. CDR3 size: 15 residues. The ends lost 8 bases at V and 7 bases at J; junction bases unmatched: 18. Germline CDR1 is DFQATT and CDR2 is SNEGSKA (reference sequence). This CDR3 reads CSKKQQGQGTGEQYF. In DNA, the CDR3 is TGCAGTAAAAAACAGCAGGGACAGGGAACGGGGGAGCAGTACTTC.

The table lists this clonotype with many counts. This chain joins TRBV7-9 and TRBJ2-7, with a tentative D call TRBD2 (6 bases). This CDR3 is built from 13 residues. Germline CDR1 reads SEHNR; CDR2 reads FQNEAQ (reference sequence). V dropped 7 bases and J dropped 4 bases, with 14 bases sitting between them. DNA of the CDR3: TGTGCCAGCACTCGGGACTCGGGATACGAGCAGTACTTC. Protein sequence: CASTRDSGYEQYF.

This clonotype was seen at least ten times. The chain couples TRBV7-9 to TRBJ2-3, with TRBD2 matching over 14 bases. This CDR3 spans 18 amino acids. CDR1 is SEHNR and CDR2 is FQNEAQ in the germline V gene (reference sequence). The V gene end was trimmed by 5 bases and the J gene end by 6 bases; junction bases not matched to a gene: 13. CDR3 amino acids: CASSPPGLAGVRRDTQYF. CDR3 nucleotide sequence: TGTGCCAGCAGCCCACCGGGACTAGCGGGAGTTCGGCGTGATACGCAGTATTTT.

With respect to this clonotype: A much more abundant neighbour one base away suggests this may be a read error. The chain is built from TRBV12-3 or TRBV12-4 and TRBJ2-7; D gene uncertain. The CDR3 extends over 13 amino acids. CDR3 amino acids: CANSLWGTYEQYF. As DNA, the CDR3 is TGTGCCAACAGTTTATGGGGTACCTACGAGCAGTACTTC.